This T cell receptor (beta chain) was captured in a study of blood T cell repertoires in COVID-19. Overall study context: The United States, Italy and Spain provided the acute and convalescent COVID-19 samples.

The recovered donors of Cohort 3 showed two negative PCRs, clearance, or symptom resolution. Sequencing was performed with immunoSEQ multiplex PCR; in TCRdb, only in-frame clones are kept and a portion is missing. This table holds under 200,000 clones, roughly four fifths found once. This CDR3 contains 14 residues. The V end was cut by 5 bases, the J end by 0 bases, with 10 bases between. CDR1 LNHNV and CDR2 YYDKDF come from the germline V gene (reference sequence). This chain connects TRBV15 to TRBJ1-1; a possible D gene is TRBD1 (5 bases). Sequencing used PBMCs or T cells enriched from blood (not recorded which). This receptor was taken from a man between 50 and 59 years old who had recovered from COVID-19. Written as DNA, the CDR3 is TGTGCCACCAGCCAGGGAAGGGTGAACACTGAAGCTTTCTTT. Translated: CATSQGRVNTEAFF.